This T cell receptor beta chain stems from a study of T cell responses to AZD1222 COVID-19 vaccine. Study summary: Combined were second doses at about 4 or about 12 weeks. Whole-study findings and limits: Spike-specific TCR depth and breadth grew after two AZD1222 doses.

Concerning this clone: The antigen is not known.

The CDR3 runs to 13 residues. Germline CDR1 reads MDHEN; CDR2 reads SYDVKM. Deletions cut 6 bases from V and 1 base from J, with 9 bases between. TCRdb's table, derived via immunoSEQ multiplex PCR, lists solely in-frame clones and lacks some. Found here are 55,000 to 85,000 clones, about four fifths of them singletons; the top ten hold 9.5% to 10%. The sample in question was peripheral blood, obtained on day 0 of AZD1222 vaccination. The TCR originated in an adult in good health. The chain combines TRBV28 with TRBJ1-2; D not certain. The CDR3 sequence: CASRAGVNYGYTF. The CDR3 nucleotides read TGTGCCAGCAGAGCGGGAGTTAACTATGGCTACACCTTC.